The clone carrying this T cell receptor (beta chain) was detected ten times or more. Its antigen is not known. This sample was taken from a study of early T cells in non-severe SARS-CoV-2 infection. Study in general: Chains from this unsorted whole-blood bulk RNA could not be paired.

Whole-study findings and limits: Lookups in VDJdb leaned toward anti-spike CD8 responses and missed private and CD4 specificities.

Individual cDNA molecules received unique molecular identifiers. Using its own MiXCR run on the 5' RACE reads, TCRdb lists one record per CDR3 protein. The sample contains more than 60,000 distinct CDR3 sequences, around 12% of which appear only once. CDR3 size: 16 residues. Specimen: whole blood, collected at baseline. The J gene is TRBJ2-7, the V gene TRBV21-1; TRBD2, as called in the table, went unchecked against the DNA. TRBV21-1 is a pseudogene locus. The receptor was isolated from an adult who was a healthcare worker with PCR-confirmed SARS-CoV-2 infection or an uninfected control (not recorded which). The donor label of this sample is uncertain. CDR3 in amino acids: CASSKVPSGGNYEQYV. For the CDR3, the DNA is TGTGCCAGCAGCAAAGTCCCTAGCGGGGGCAATTACGAGCAGTACGTC.